The 32 T cell receptor beta chains below were found in one sample sequenced in a study of blood T cell repertoires in COVID-19. TCRdb keeps only in-frame clones here, not all; method: immunoSEQ multiplex PCR. This sample has about 90,000 clones, with more than 80% found just once. Sequencing was carried out using peripheral blood. These receptors were taken from a human donor in a cohort sampled during active COVID-19.

The chain has TRBV19 and TRBJ1-6, with 10 bases matching TRBD1. Germline loops: CDR1 LNHDA, CDR2 SQIVND (reference sequence). The CDR3 has 15 amino acids. Germline trimming cut 5 bases from V and 8 bases from J; bases unmatched to any gene: 6. DNA for the CDR3: TGTGCCAGTAGTGGCACCGGGACAGGGGATTCACCCCTCCACTTT. This encodes CASSGTGTGDSPLHF.

This rearrangement joins TRBV12-3 or TRBV12-4 to TRBJ1-6; no definite D call. The CDR3 spans 13 residues. V dropped 1 base and J dropped 8 bases, with 6 bases sitting between them. In nucleotides, the CDR3 is TGTGCCAGCAGTTTAGGCACGGATTCACCCCTCCACTTT. The encoded protein is CASSLGTDSPLHF.

V is TRBV5-4 and J is TRBJ1-1; TRBD1 agrees at 10 bases. Germline V gene lookup returns CDR1 SGHNT and CDR2 YYREEE (reference sequence). With 4 bases clipped from V and 5 bases from J, the junction kept 8 bases outside the gene matches. The CDR3 is 15 amino acids. DNA for the CDR3: TGTGCCAGCAGCACCCGACAGGGGGCGCGGACTGAAGCTTTCTTT. Translating gives CASSTRQGARTEAFF.

This chain uses TRBV5-1 with TRBJ2-7; the D gene is possibly TRBD1 (5 bases). V lost 4 bases and J 3 bases, leaving 14 bases between the germline ends. There are 14 residues in the CDR3. Per the germline V gene, CDR1 is SGHRS and CDR2 is YFSETQ. CDR3 protein: CASSVQGRNYEQYF. The CDR3, as DNA: TGCGCCAGCAGCGTGCAGGGAAGGAACTACGAGCAGTACTTC.

The chain links TRBV5-1 to TRBJ2-1; TRBD1 matches at 9 bases. Per germline, CDR1 SGHRS and CDR2 YFSETQ. This CDR3 spans 16 amino acids. V shed 1 base, J shed 8 bases, and the junction held 10 bases outside the gene matches. CDR3 region: CASSLIGTGTVDEQFF. The CDR3 DNA sequence: TGCGCCAGCAGCTTGATCGGGACAGGGACAGTAGATGAGCAGTTCTTC.

This clone came up once. The J gene is TRBJ2-3, the V gene TRBV15; perhaps TRBD2 as D (5 bases). This CDR3 spans 13 amino acids. Germline V gene lookup returns CDR1 LNHNV and CDR2 YYDKDF (reference sequence). V lost 1 base to trimming and J lost 13 bases, with 15 bases between them. The CDR3 DNA sequence: TGTGCCACCAGCAGAGCCATAAAGGACGGGGAGTATTTT. Translating gives CATSRAIKDGEYF.

Notes on this clone: Its ends do not fully match the called genes, so a read error is possible. The chain employs TRBV28 and TRBJ2-5; D remains ambiguous. The CDR3 consists of 15 residues. The V gene's germline CDR1 is MDHEN and CDR2 SYDVKM. The chain's CDR3 is CAGSSLLNGQETQYF. Written as DNA, the CDR3 is TGTGCCGGCAGTTCCCTTCTGAACGGGCAAGAGACCCAGTACTTC.

This clone has only a few counts. This rearrangement joins TRBV4-1 to TRBJ1-4; 8 positions agree with TRBD1. Trimming cost V 1 base and J 5 bases; bases outside gene matches: 0. Germline CDR1 and CDR2: MGHRA and YSYEKL. CDR3 length: 14 residues. CDR3 amino acids: CASSQGQGNEKLFF. As DNA, the CDR3 is TGCGCCAGCAGCCAAGGACAGGGGAATGAAAAACTGTTTTTT.

The chain uses TRBV4-2 and TRBJ1-2, with 8 bases identical to TRBD1. Per the germline V gene, CDR1 is LGHNA and CDR2 is YNFKEQ. J was trimmed by 2 bases and V by 1 base; bases with no gene match: 3. The CDR3 length is 15 residues. The CDR3 region has the DNA TGTGCCAGCAGCCAAGTGAACAGGGGGAACTATGGCTACACCTTC. This gives the protein CASSQVNRGNYGYTF.

The chain is built from TRBV18 and TRBJ2-7, with D perhaps matching TRBD1 (5 bases). The V end lost 4 bases, the J end lost 0 bases, and 22 bases lay between the germline ends. Per the germline V gene, CDR1 is KGHSH and CDR2 is LQKENI. This CDR3 is 18 amino acids long. DNA of the CDR3: TGTGCCAGCTCACGCTTCGCGTCGGTACAGGTTAGCTCCTACGAGCAGTACTTC. It is translated as CASSRFASVQVSSYEQYF.

The chain has TRBV2 and TRBJ1-6; D might be TRBD1 (6 bases). The CDR3 runs 15 residues. V lost 6 bases, J lost 5 bases, and 14 bases lay in between. Germline V CDR1 and CDR2: SNHLY, FYNNEI. DNA for the CDR3: TGTGCCAGCAGATCCCCGGGACACAATAATTCACCCCTCCACTTT. Residues: CASRSPGHNNSPLHF.

The gene calls are TRBV6-5 and TRBJ2-7, with 11 bases matching TRBD1. Unmatched junction bases numbered 5, after V lost 6 bases and J lost 4 bases. From germline, CDR1 is MNHEY and CDR2 SVGAGI. The CDR3 is made up of 14 amino acids. The CDR3 region is CASRAGTGGYEQYF. In DNA, the CDR3 is TGTGCCAGCAGGGCCGGGACAGGGGGTTACGAGCAGTACTTC.

The chain employs TRBV10-1 and TRBJ2-2, with 8 nucleotides matching TRBD1. The CDR3 is made up of 15 amino acids. The V and J ends lost 4 bases and 3 bases, in that order; junction bases with no gene match: 4. The V gene's germline CDR1 is WNHNN and CDR2 SYGVQD (reference sequence). The CDR3: CASSGQGPYTGELFF. Here the CDR3 DNA reads TGCGCCAGCAGTGGACAGGGGCCTTACACCGGGGAGCTGTTTTTT.

V is TRBV7-8 and J is TRBJ2-3, with 7 bases lining up with TRBD1. Trimming cost V 5 bases and J 3 bases; bases outside gene matches: 8. Germline assignment: CDR1 SGHVS and CDR2 FQNEAQ. This CDR3 is built from 15 residues. Here the CDR3 DNA reads TGTGCCAGCAGCCCCACACAGGGGTGGACAGATACGCAGTATTTT. This translates into CASSPTQGWTDTQYF.

The chain uses TRBV21-1 and TRBJ1-3; the D call TRBD1 from the table was never checked on the DNA. TRBV21-1 has pseudogene status. The CDR3 length is 19 residues. The CDR3 region is CASSTLFGAGQSSGNTIYF. The CDR3 DNA reads TGTGCCAGCAGCACCCTCTTTGGGGCAGGGCAGAGCTCTGGAAACACCATATATTTT.

V gene TRBV5-1 combines with J gene TRBJ2-3; D possibly corresponds to TRBD2 (6 bases). The V gene lost 3 bases and the J gene lost 1 base, with 15 bases spanning the gap. CDR1 and CDR2 (germline): SGHRS, YFSETQ. The CDR3 is 16 amino acids. CDR3 residues: CASSSLFGGRTDTQYF. The CDR3 region has the DNA TGCGCCAGCAGCTCCCTTTTCGGGGGACGCACAGATACGCAGTATTTT.

The V call is TRBV18, the J call TRBJ1-1; D possibly corresponds to TRBD1 (5 bases). The CDR3 has 13 residues. V was pared by 5 bases and J by 1 base, with 8 bases between. Germline-derived CDR1 and CDR2 are KGHSH and LQKENI. CDR3 DNA sequence: TGTGCCAGCTCAGATGGACAGAACACTGAAGCTTTCTTT. Protein sequence: CASSDGQNTEAFF.

This clone was found once. The chain carries TRBV28 and TRBJ1-6, with a tentative D call TRBD1 (5 bases). CDR1 and CDR2 from the germline V gene are MDHEN and SYDVKM. V lost 7 bases, J lost 10 bases, and 17 bases lay in between. The CDR3 extends over 14 amino acids. DNA for the CDR3: TGTGCCAGCACCTTGGGGAGGGGAAGCTCACCCCTCCACTTT. Its protein is CASTLGRGSSPLHF.

In its sample, this clone was seen once. The chain combines TRBV6-2 or TRBV6-3 with TRBJ1-2, with D perhaps matching TRBD1 (6 bases). Trimming left V 2 bases short and J 8 bases short, with 18 bases between. This CDR3 spans 15 amino acids. Germline lookup yields CDR1 MNHEY and CDR2 SVGEGT. The CDR3 DNA is TGTGCCAGCAGTTACCGACCGAGGACAGAGGTCGGCTACACCTTC. This sequence encodes CASSYRPRTEVGYTF.

In this sample, this clone turned up a few times. The chain joins TRBV5-5 to TRBJ2-5, with D perhaps TRBD1 (6 bases). This CDR3 spans 13 amino acids. Germline CDR1 is SGHKS and CDR2 is YYEKEE (reference sequence). Between the trimmed V and J ends, which lost 5 bases and 5 bases, there was a span of 13 bases. Here the CDR3 reads CASSNRQAETQYF. The CDR3 DNA follows: TGTGCCAGCAGTAACCGACAGGCCGAGACCCAGTACTTC.

The V call is TRBV7-3, the J call TRBJ1-1; 7 positions match TRBD1. The CDR3 covers 15 residues. V was pared by 1 base and J by 5 bases, with 7 bases of the junction left unmatched. Per germline, CDR1 SGHTA and CDR2 FQGTGA. The CDR3 coding sequence is TGTGCCAGCAGCTTAAGGGACAGCCCCACGACTGAAGCTTTCTTT. It is translated as CASSLRDSPTTEAFF.

The CDR3 protein is CASSPGTESSYNSPLHF. The CDR3 DNA reads TGTGCCAGCAGCCCTGGGACAGAGAGCTCCTATAATTCACCCCTCCACTTT. V gene TRBV7-2 combines with J gene TRBJ1-6; TRBD1 aligns across 7 bases. The germline V gene has CDR1 SGHTA and CDR2 FQGNSA. The junction had 7 bases not matched to a gene; V was cut back by 5 bases and J by 0 bases. The CDR3 has 17 amino acids.

This clone showed up just a few times. This chain uses TRBV3-1 (or the pseudogene TRBV3-2) with TRBJ2-4; D may be TRBD1 (7 bases). The CDR3 covers 15 residues. CDR1 LGHDT and CDR2 YNNKEL come from the germline V gene (reference sequence). Trimming shortened V by 2 bases and J by 5 bases, and 13 bases separated the two germline ends. The CDR3 bases are TGTGCCAGCAGCCAATTGGAGGGGGCCGAAAACATTCAGTACTTC. Translating gives CASSQLEGAENIQYF.

This chain uses TRBV9 with TRBJ1-2, with 8 bases that match TRBD1. CDR1 and CDR2 from the germline V gene are SGDLS and YYNGEE. The CDR3 has 13 residues. V trimming: 5 bases; J trimming: 4 bases; junction bases outside the gene matches: 4. This CDR3 is CASSGDRTYGYTF. CDR3 sequence (DNA): TGTGCCAGCAGTGGGGACAGGACCTATGGCTACACCTTC.

The chain couples TRBV20-1 to TRBJ2-7; no firm D call. The CDR3 is 13 amino acids. V was trimmed by 3 bases and J by 2 bases, leaving 11 bases between them. CDR1 and CDR2 from the germline V gene are DFQATT and SNEGSKA (reference sequence). CDR3 DNA sequence: TGCAGTGCTAGTGGTCAGGCCACCTACGAGCAGTACTTC. Its translation is CSASGQATYEQYF.

The genes are TRBV11-2 and TRBJ1-1; D remains unclear. The CDR3 has 14 amino acids. Trimming shortened V by 5 bases and J by 6 bases, and 16 bases separated the two germline ends. Germline CDR1 SGHAT, CDR2 FQNNGV. CDR3 in amino acids: CASSPTGSRAEAFF. The CDR3, as DNA: TGTGCCAGCAGCCCCACGGGAAGTCGGGCTGAAGCTTTCTTT.

V gene TRBV7-2 combines with J gene TRBJ1-2; 9 bases fit TRBD1. The CDR3 has 14 residues. The V gene end was trimmed by 3 bases and the J gene end by 3 bases; junction bases not matched to a gene: 2. CDR1 and CDR2 from the germline V gene are SGHTA and FQGNSA. The CDR3 bases are TGTGCCAGCAGCTTCCGACAGGGGGACTATGGCTACACCTTC. As protein: CASSFRQGDYGYTF.

This sequence joins TRBV27 and TRBJ2-7; D not resolved. The CDR3 extends over 12 amino acids. Germline lookup yields CDR1 MNHEY and CDR2 SMNVEV (reference sequence). Trimming cost V 6 bases and J 0 bases, with 6 bases left between them. The CDR3 DNA follows: TGTGCCAGCAGCCGGAGCTCCTACGAGCAGTACTTC. Translated, it gives CASSRSSYEQYF.

The chain is built from TRBV6-6 and TRBJ1-6, with D possibly TRBD1 on 5 matching bases. Germline V lookup: CDR1 MNHNY, CDR2 SVGAGI (reference sequence). Trimming cost V 6 bases and J 7 bases, with 7 bases left between them. The CDR3 covers 12 residues. The CDR3 sequence is CASRSGNSPLHF. The CDR3 DNA follows: TGTGCCAGCAGGTCAGGGAATTCACCCCTCCACTTT.

The V and J genes are TRBV4-1 and TRBJ2-7; 9 bases agree with TRBD2. J was trimmed by 6 bases and V by 0 bases; bases with no gene match: 9. The CDR3 has 16 amino acids. Germline V gene data show CDR1 as MGHRA and CDR2 as YSYEKL. CDR3 in DNA: TGCGCCAGCAGCCAAGACACGCGGGGGGGCTACCGCGAGCAGTACTTC. Translated: CASSQDTRGGYREQYF.

The V gene is TRBV4-3, the J gene TRBJ1-2, with D perhaps TRBD1 (6 bases). This CDR3 region has 18 residues. The V end lost 1 base, the J end lost 2 bases, and 20 bases lay between the germline ends. Germline loops: CDR1 LGHNA, CDR2 YSLEER. In DNA form, the CDR3 reads TGCGCCAGCAGCCAAGGGGGCAGGGGACGATCAGCGAACTATGGCTACACCTTC. It yields the protein CASSQGGRGRSANYGYTF.

This clone was detected only a few times. The genes are TRBV6-6 and TRBJ2-7, with 7 bases that match TRBD1. The germline V gene encodes CDR1 MNHNY and CDR2 SVGAGI (reference sequence). Trimming at V came to 6 bases and at J to 2 bases, leaving 7 bases not matched to a gene. This CDR3 is built from 14 residues. The CDR3 loop reads CASRTGLRAYEQYF. The CDR3 DNA sequence: TGTGCCAGCAGGACAGGGCTCCGGGCCTACGAGCAGTACTTC.